A single sample is the source of the 24 T cell receptor beta chains below, sequenced in a study of T cells in localized non-small cell lung cancer. The protocol was immunoSEQ multiplex PCR, while the TCRdb copy is restricted to in-frame clones and leaves out a portion. The table records fewer than 95,000 clones, approximately 90% of them present only once. Material: PBMCs, obtained before any cancer treatment. These receptors all come from a woman aged 40-75 years with stage II squamous cell lung carcinoma.

The chain joins TRBV11-2 to TRBJ2-1; TRBD2 matches at 12 bases. Germline trimming cut 4 bases from V and 3 bases from J; bases unmatched to any gene: 1. The germline V gene encodes CDR1 SGHAT and CDR2 FQNNGV. The CDR3 is 15 amino acids. Here the CDR3 DNA reads TGTGCCAGCAGCTCGACTAGCGGGAGCTACAATGAGCAGTTCTTC. This codes for CASSSTSGSYNEQFF.

This clone was observed once. This sequence joins TRBV6-1 and TRBJ2-7; D unclear. V lost 4 bases, J lost 3 bases, and 10 bases lay in between. This CDR3 is 13 amino acids long. The germline CDR1 and CDR2 sequences are MNHNS and SASEGT. This chain's CDR3 is CASSVGRLYEQYF. The CDR3 DNA reads as TGTGCCAGCAGTGTGGGCAGGCTCTACGAGCAGTACTTC.

V usage is TRBV5-1 and J usage is TRBJ2-7, with 12 bases fitting TRBD2. This CDR3 region has 15 residues. Germline CDR1 and CDR2: SGHRS and YFSETQ. Trimming removed 4 bases from V and 7 bases from J; junction bases left unmatched: 9. The CDR3 sequence is CASSRPSGRAGEQYF. The DNA of the CDR3 is TGCGCCAGCAGCCGGCCTAGCGGGAGGGCGGGGGAGCAGTACTTC.

V is TRBV5-6 and J is TRBJ1-2; no definite D call. Trimming stripped 0 bases from V and 4 bases from J, with 7 bases between. Germline V gives CDR1 SGHDT, CDR2 YYEEEE. CDR3 length: 13 amino acids. CDR3 sequence (DNA): TGTGCCAGCAGCTTGGATCTGCTCTATGGCTACACCTTC. This translates into CASSLDLLYGYTF. Combining the CDR3 with reference TRBV5-6 and TRBJ1-2 gives the whole variable domain DAGVTQSPTHLIKTRGQQVTLRCSPKSGHDTVSWYQQALGQGPQFIFQYYEEEERQRGNFPDRFSGHQFPNYSSELNVNALLLGDSALYLCASSLDLLYGYTFGSGTRLTVV.

This chain connects TRBV11-2 to TRBJ1-2, with D tentatively TRBD1 (6 bases). Trimming shortened V by 3 bases and J by 6 bases, and 20 bases separated the two germline ends. Per the germline V gene, CDR1 is SGHAT and CDR2 is FQNNGV. The CDR3 is 16 residues long. CDR3 bases: TGTGCCAGCAGCTTGGTTCGGAGGGGGGGCGAAAATGGCTACACCTTC. Protein: CASSLVRRGGENGYTF.

The chain links TRBV10-3 to TRBJ1-1; D remains unclear. The germline CDR1 and CDR2 sequences are ENHRY and SYGVKD. This CDR3 spans 15 amino acids. V gave up 3 bases and J gave up 0 bases, with 11 bases separating them. The CDR3 DNA is TGTGCCATCAGTGATTCGGGCCACATGAACACTGAAGCTTTCTTT. Its translation: CAISDSGHMNTEAFF.

The genes are TRBV29-1 and TRBJ2-1, with D possibly being TRBD2 (5 bases). Germline V CDR1 and CDR2: SQVTM, ANQGSEA. The length of the CDR3 is 11 residues. Trimming removed 3 bases from V and 7 bases from J, with 7 bases in between. CDR3: CSVERANEQFF. In DNA, the CDR3 is TGCAGCGTTGAGAGGGCTAATGAGCAGTTCTTC.

The chain combines TRBV7-8 with TRBJ2-7, with TRBD1 as a possible D gene (5 bases). Trimming cost V 2 bases and J 2 bases, with 10 bases left between them. The CDR3 totals 14 residues. Per the germline V gene, CDR1 is SGHVS and CDR2 is FQNEAQ. This CDR3 is CASSLRQGTYEQYF. The CDR3 nucleotides are TGTGCCAGCAGCTTAAGGCAGGGAACCTACGAGCAGTACTTC.

The rearrangement uses TRBV15 and TRBJ1-1; no clear D gene. The CDR3 is made up of 14 amino acids. Germline CDR1 LNHNV, CDR2 YYDKDF (reference sequence). V was shortened by 0 bases and J by 1 base, with 6 bases between the two germline ends. As DNA, the CDR3 is TGTGCCACCAGCAGAGATACATGGAACACTGAAGCTTTCTTT. It encodes CATSRDTWNTEAFF.

The CDR3 region has the DNA TGCGCCAGCAGCGGGGCAGGGTTTGACGAGCAGTACTTC. Encoded protein: CASSGAGFDEQYF. The chain joins TRBV5-1 to TRBJ2-7; D is possibly TRBD1 (5 bases). With 4 bases removed from V and 5 bases from J, the gap between germline ends came to 13 bases. Looked up from germline, CDR1 is SGHRS and CDR2 is YFSETQ. The CDR3 spans 13 residues.

The chain links TRBV28 to TRBJ1-5, with D perhaps TRBD1 (6 bases). Germline lookup yields CDR1 MDHEN and CDR2 SYDVKM. V lost 0 bases to trimming and J lost 1 base, with 13 bases between them. The CDR3 spans 17 residues. The CDR3 bases are TGTGCCAGCAGTTTATGGAGGGCAGGGGCGAGCAATCAGCCCCAGCATTTT. It is translated as CASSLWRAGASNQPQHF. Full variable domain (remainder filled in from reference TRBV28 and TRBJ1-5): DVKVTQSSRYLVKRTGEKVFLECVQDMDHENMFWYRQDPGLGLRLIYFSYDVKMKEKGDIPEGYSVSREKKERFSLILESASTNQTSMYLCASSLWRAGASNQPQHFGDGTRLSIL.

The rearrangement uses TRBV28 and TRBJ1-2, with TRBD1 matching 7 bases. The CDR3 length is 14 residues. V was clipped by 5 bases and J by 3 bases; unmatched bases: 6. Germline loops: CDR1 MDHEN, CDR2 SYDVKM. This chain's CDR3 is CASSQGQLHYGYTF. DNA for the CDR3: TGTGCCAGCAGTCAGGGACAGCTTCACTATGGCTACACCTTC.

The chain employs TRBV27 and TRBJ1-2; TRBD1 might be the D (5 bases). This CDR3 has 15 residues. Germline V gene sequence: CDR1 MNHEY, CDR2 SMNVEV (reference sequence). Deletions cut 3 bases from V and 5 bases from J, with 16 bases between. The CDR3 sequence: CASSFRPGTVYGYTF. In DNA, the CDR3 is TGTGCCAGCAGTTTTCGCCCAGGGACCGTTTATGGCTACACCTTC.

The chain couples TRBV10-3 to TRBJ2-7; TRBD2 aligns across 8 bases. With V trimmed by 10 bases and J by 0 bases, 2 bases remained unmatched. CDR1 and CDR2 from the germline V gene are ENHRY and SYGVKD. The CDR3 is 12 residues long. CDR3 sequence: CATGTSSYEQYF. CDR3 nucleotides: TGTGCCACCGGGACTAGCTCCTACGAGCAGTACTTC.

The chain is built from TRBV11-2 and TRBJ2-5; D ambiguous. The CDR3 totals 12 residues. Trimming removed 0 bases from V and 5 bases from J, with 4 bases in between. Germline V lookup: CDR1 SGHAT, CDR2 FQNNGV. The CDR3 reads CASSLDDETQYF. In DNA form, the CDR3 reads TGTGCCAGCAGCTTAGACGACGAGACCCAGTACTTC.

This clone was counted once. V and J are TRBV9 and TRBJ1-4; tentatively, D is TRBD1 (5 bases). CDR1 is SGDLS and CDR2 is YYNGEE in the germline V gene. The CDR3 totals 17 residues. The V end lost 0 bases, the J end lost 3 bases, and 15 bases lay between the germline ends. CDR3 residues: CASSVDLPGGANEKLFF. DNA for the CDR3: TGTGCCAGCAGCGTAGACCTCCCGGGGGGGGCTAATGAAAAACTGTTTTTT. The complete variable domain, with remaining parts taken from reference TRBV9 and TRBJ1-4, reads DSGVTQTPKHLITATGQRVTLRCSPRSGDLSVYWYQQSLDQGLQFLIQYYNGEERAKGNILERFSAQQFPDLHSELNLSSLELGDSALYFCASSVDLPGGANEKLFFGSGTQLSVL.

This clone has a handful of counts. V usage is TRBV5-1 and J usage is TRBJ1-5, with TRBD1 as a possible D gene (5 bases). The CDR3 consists of 14 residues. V dropped 5 bases and J dropped 9 bases, with 18 bases sitting between them. Germline assignment: CDR1 SGHRS and CDR2 YFSETQ. The CDR3 reads CASSPGTELGPQHF. The DNA for the CDR3 is TGCGCCAGCAGTCCCGGGACCGAGTTAGGGCCCCAGCATTTT.

This clone was seen a single time. The chain carries TRBV6-5 and TRBJ2-2; 8 bases are a match to TRBD1. V shed 5 bases, J shed 4 bases, and the junction held 6 bases outside the gene matches. From germline, CDR1 is MNHEY and CDR2 SVGAGI. The CDR3 is 15 residues long. This CDR3 reads CASSNRGSGTGELFF. The CDR3 nucleotides are TGTGCCAGCAGTAACAGGGGGTCTGGCACCGGGGAGCTGTTTTTT.

The rearrangement uses TRBV5-1 and TRBJ1-1, with D tentatively TRBD1 (5 bases). V lost 0 bases and J 1 base, leaving 10 bases between the germline ends. The CDR3 covers 15 residues. Germline lookup yields CDR1 SGHRS and CDR2 YFSETQ. This CDR3 reads CASSLVGGPNTEAFF. Here the CDR3 DNA reads TGCGCCAGCAGCTTGGTCGGGGGTCCGAACACTGAAGCTTTCTTT. The variable domain in full, completed from reference TRBV5-1 and TRBJ1-1, reads KAGVTQTPRYLIKTRGQQVTLSCSPISGHRSVSWYQQTPGQGLQFLFEYFSETQRNKGNFPGRFSGRQFSNSRSEMNVSTLELGDSALYLCASSLVGGPNTEAFFGQGTRLTVV.

This chain links TRBV5-4 with TRBJ2-1, with TRBD1 matching 10 bases. There are 14 residues in the CDR3. Germline V gene sequence: CDR1 SGHNT, CDR2 YYREEE (reference sequence). V shed 5 bases and J 7 bases; nucleotides not matched to a gene: 6. As DNA, the CDR3 is TGTGCCAGCAGTCAGACAGGGGGCGGAAATGAGCAGTTCTTC. Translated: CASSQTGGGNEQFF.

This clone appeared a single time. This sequence joins TRBV7-8 and TRBJ2-7; TRBD1 matches 10 bases. Unmatched junction bases numbered 12, after V lost 1 base and J lost 3 bases. Germline-derived CDR1 and CDR2 are SGHVS and FQNEAQ. This CDR3 is 18 amino acids long. CDR3 in amino acids: CASSLESGQGHSYYEQYF. In DNA form, the CDR3 reads TGTGCCAGCAGCTTAGAGTCGGGACAGGGGCATAGCTACTACGAGCAGTACTTC.

The chain recombines TRBV19 with TRBJ1-2, with D tentatively TRBD1 (5 bases). The V gene lost 1 base and the J gene lost 10 bases, with 16 bases spanning the gap. Germline loops: CDR1 LNHDA, CDR2 SQIVND (reference sequence). This CDR3 contains 14 residues. The CDR3 spells CASSIGPQRGAYTF. The CDR3 DNA reads as TGTGCCAGTAGTATAGGGCCCCAGCGGGGCGCCTACACCTTC.

This chain connects TRBV18 to TRBJ2-3; the match to TRBD2 covers 10 bases. The CDR3 spans 15 residues. CDR1 and CDR2 (germline): KGHSH, LQKENI. Losses at the gene ends were 5 bases for V and 4 bases for J; bases not matched to a gene: 6. The CDR3 loop reads CASSTSGNRADTQYF. DNA for the CDR3: TGTGCCAGCTCAACTAGCGGGAATAGGGCAGATACGCAGTATTTT.

The chain has TRBV7-6 and TRBJ2-5; 7 bases align to TRBD2. The V segment lost 1 base and the J segment 4 bases; nucleotides outside the gene matches: 3. Germline V gives CDR1 SGHVS, CDR2 FNYEAQ. The CDR3 runs 14 residues. The CDR3 region is CASSLGQRGETQYF. CDR3 coding DNA: TGTGCCAGCAGCTTAGGTCAGCGGGGAGAGACCCAGTACTTC. Filled out from reference TRBV7-6 and TRBJ2-5, the complete variable domain reads GAGVSQSPRYKVTKRGQDVALRCDPISGHVSLYWYRQALGQGPEFLTYFNYEAQQDKSGLPNDRFSAERPEGSISTLTIQRTEQRDSAMYRCASSLGQRGETQYFGPGTRLLVL.